The rows below give T cell receptor beta chains drawn from one sample of a study of blood T cell repertoires in COVID-19. Generated by immunoSEQ multiplex PCR, the TCRdb table keeps only in-frame clones and is missing some. The table has around 60,000 clones, approximately 83% seen once. Material: peripheral blood. These receptor sequences come from a human donor in a cohort sampled during active COVID-19. Both conserved end residues are part of each CDR3. A D gene is named only where the DNA matches it firmly. Clone size appears in some rows only: once, few, many, or a class for an expanded clone.

clone size	V gene	D gene	J gene	CDR3 DNA	CDR3 protein
.	TRBV28	.	TRBJ2-2	TGTGCCAGTGCGTACAGGGTCACCGGGGAGCTGTTTTTT	CASAYRVTGELFF
.	TRBV20-1	TRBD2	TRBJ2-3	TGCAGTGCTAGTTTGGGGGAGGGGAGCACAGATACGCAGTATTTT	CSASLGEGSTDTQYF
.	TRBV19	TRBD2	TRBJ2-5	TGTGCCAGCGGACTAGCGGGAGGCCGGGAGACCCAGTACTTC	CASGLAGGRETQYF
.	TRBV12-3/TRBV12-4	.	TRBJ2-7	TGTGCTGTAATGGGAGCGGAAAGCTACGAGCAGTACTTC	CAVMGAESYEQYF
.	TRBV28	.	TRBJ1-6	TGTGCCAGCAGTTTTACAGGGAATAATTCACCCCTCCACTTT	CASSFTGNNSPLHF
few	TRBV2	.	TRBJ1-5	TGTGCCAGCTCCCCCGAGGGGGGCAATCAGCCCCAGCATTTT	CASSPEGGNQPQHF
few	TRBV5-4	.	TRBJ2-7	TGTGCCAGCAGCGCGAGCGGCTACGAGCAGTACTTC	CASSASGYEQYF
.	TRBV7-3	TRBD2	TRBJ2-2	TGTGCCAGCAGCCCTAGCGGGCTCACCGGGGAGCTGTTTTTT	CASSPSGLTGELFF
.	TRBV2	.	TRBJ2-3	TGTGCCAGCAGTGAGTGGGGAGTAGCGTCGGGAGATACGCAGTATTTT	CASSEWGVASGDTQYF
once	TRBV6-2/TRBV6-3	TRBD1	TRBJ2-1	TGTGCCAGCAGTCGGACAGGGAGAGGAATTGAGCAGTTCTTC	CASSRTGRGIEQFF
.	TRBV5-5	TRBD1	TRBJ1-1	TGTGCCAGCAGCTTGACAGGGGATGGGTTCACTGAAGCTTTCTTT	CASSLTGDGFTEAFF
once	TRBV6-2/TRBV6-3	.	TRBJ2-1	TGTGCCAGCAGTGACTGGCTAGAGAATGAGCAGTTCTTC	CASSDWLENEQFF
.	TRBV5-8	.	TRBJ2-7	TGTGCCAGCAGCACCGGGTGGGGCAGGGGTAACTACGAGCAGTACTTC	CASSTGWGRGNYEQYF
.	TRBV7-9	TRBD1	TRBJ2-1	TGTGCCAGCAGCTTAACAGGGGCGACTAATGAGCAGTTCTTC	CASSLTGATNEQFF
once	TRBV19	.	TRBJ2-7	TGTGCCAGTAGTTCCCAGGGGGGTGTCTCCTACGAGCAGTACTTC	CASSSQGGVSYEQYF
.	TRBV28	TRBD2	TRBJ2-1	TGTGCCAGCAGCAATTCTCGATGGCGCGGGGGAAACAATGAGCAGTTCTTC	CASSNSRWRGGNNEQFF
.	TRBV7-2	TRBD2	TRBJ2-7	TGTGCCAGCAGCTTAGGACTAGCGGGAAAGGAGCAGTACTTC	CASSLGLAGKEQYF
.	TRBV7-2	.	TRBJ1-2	TGTGCCAGCAGCTTAGGTTCGAGCAGGGCAGACTATGGCTACACCTTC	CASSLGSSRADYGYTF
.	TRBV7-3	TRBD2	TRBJ2-2	TGTGCCAGCAGCTCCGAAGAAACTAGCGGGAGGGTGAACACCGGGGAGCTGTTTTTT	CASSSEETSGRVNTGELFF
.	TRBV3-1/TRBV3-2	TRBD2	TRBJ2-7	TGTGCCAGCACTCCGACGACGGCGGGAGGGCCAGGCCCCCACGAGCAGTACTTC	CASTPTTAGGPGPHEQYF
once	TRBV7-8	.	TRBJ1-1	TGTGCCAGCAGCCTCGACAGTGAGGTGAGGAACACTGAAGCTTTCTTT	CASSLDSEVRNTEAFF
.	TRBV19	TRBD1	TRBJ1-1	TGTGCCAGTAGGACAGGGGGCGAGAACACTGAAGCTTTCTTT	CASRTGGENTEAFF
.	TRBV7-9	.	TRBJ2-3	TGTGCCAGCAGCTCGCCTCGACATGTCACAGATACGCAGTATTTT	CASSSPRHVTDTQYF
.	TRBV27	TRBD1	TRBJ2-7	TGTGCCAGCGCCGGGACAGGGAACTCCTACGAGCAGTACTTC	CASAGTGNSYEQYF
few	TRBV6-2/TRBV6-3	.	TRBJ1-2	TGTGCCAGCAGCCCAATGGGGCGATCATTGAACTATGGCTACACCTTC	CASSPMGRSLNYGYTF
.	TRBV27	TRBD1	TRBJ2-1	TGTGCCAGCAGTTTGGGGACAGGGGGCAACAATGAGCAGTTCTTC	CASSLGTGGNNEQFF
.	TRBV2	.	TRBJ1-4	TGTGCCAGCATGAGGAGGGGCGCTGAAAAACTGTTTTTT	CASMRRGAEKLFF
.	TRBV28	.	TRBJ2-5	TGTGCCAGCAGTTCGGGGTTGGAGACCCAGTACTTC	CASSSGLETQYF
.	TRBV5-4	TRBD1	TRBJ1-2	TGTGCCAGCAGCCCGAAGGGTGGGGGACAGGGGTACAGCTACACCTTC	CASSPKGGGQGYSYTF
.	TRBV28	.	TRBJ2-7	TGTGCCAGCAGTGCGAATAGCGGTTACGAGCAGTACTTC	CASSANSGYEQYF
.	TRBV4-1	TRBD1	TRBJ1-3	TGCGCCAGCAGCCAAGATCATGGGACAGTTATTTCTGGAAACACCATATATTTT	CASSQDHGTVISGNTIYF
.	TRBV28	.	TRBJ1-2	TGTGCCAGCAGGGACACCCGATTTAACTATGGCTACACCTTC	CASRDTRFNYGYTF
.	TRBV14	.	TRBJ1-2	TGTGCCAGCAGCCAAGATCTTGGCGGGGATGGAGACTATGGCTACACCTTC	CASSQDLGGDGDYGYTF
.	TRBV5-1	TRBD2	TRBJ2-5	TGCGCCAGCAGCCAGGGACTAGCGGGAGGGCCCCAGTACTTC	CASSQGLAGGPQYF
.	TRBV5-1	.	TRBJ1-2	TGCGCCAGCAGCCCTTACGGGGATGGCTACACCTTC	CASSPYGDGYTF
few	TRBV5-4	.	TRBJ1-2	TGTGCCAGCAGCTTGGTCGGGATCTCTCGTGGCTACACCTTC	CASSLVGISRGYTF
.	TRBV5-1	.	TRBJ1-4	TGCGCCAGCAGCTTACGAGGGGAGGGGGAAAAACTGTTTTTT	CASSLRGEGEKLFF
.	TRBV9	.	TRBJ2-3	TGTGCCAGCAGCGTAGCTCCTAGTGGAGATACGCAGTATTTT	CASSVAPSGDTQYF
.	TRBV12-5	.	TRBJ1-1	TGTGCTAGTGCCTTAGTCGGGAACACTGAAGCTTTCTTT	CASALVGNTEAFF
once	TRBV28	.	TRBJ2-1	TGTGCCAGCAGTGAAGGAGGGGAAAATTACAATGAGCAGTTCTTC	CASSEGGENYNEQFF
.	TRBV11-3	TRBD1	TRBJ2-3	TGTGCCAGCAGCTTAGGCAGGGGGCGCGCAGATACGCAGTATTTT	CASSLGRGRADTQYF
.	TRBV7-2	TRBD1	TRBJ2-7	TGTGCCAGCAGCTTCGGACAGGGGTTCAACGAGCAGTACTTC	CASSFGQGFNEQYF